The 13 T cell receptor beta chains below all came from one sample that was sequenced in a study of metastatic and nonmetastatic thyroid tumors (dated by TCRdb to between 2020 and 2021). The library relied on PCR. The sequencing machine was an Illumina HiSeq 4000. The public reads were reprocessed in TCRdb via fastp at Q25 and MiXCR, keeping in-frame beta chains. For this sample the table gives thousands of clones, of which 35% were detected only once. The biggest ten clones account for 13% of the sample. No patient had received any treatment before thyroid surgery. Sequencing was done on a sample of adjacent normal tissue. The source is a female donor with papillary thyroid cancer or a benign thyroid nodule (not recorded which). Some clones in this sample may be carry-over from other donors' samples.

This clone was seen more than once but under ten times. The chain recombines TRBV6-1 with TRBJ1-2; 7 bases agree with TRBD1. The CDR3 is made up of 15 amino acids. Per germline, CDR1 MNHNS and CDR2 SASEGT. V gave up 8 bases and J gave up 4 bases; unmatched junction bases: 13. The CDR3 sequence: CASQPSTGTIYGYTF. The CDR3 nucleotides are TGTGCCAGCCAACCTTCGACAGGGACGATCTATGGCTACACCTTC.

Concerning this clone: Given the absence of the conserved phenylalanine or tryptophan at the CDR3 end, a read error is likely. The CDR3 loop reads CASSLLVSTSGARETQYV. The CDR3 nucleotides read TGTGCCAGCAGTTTATTAGTCTCTACTAGCGGGGCTAGAGAGACCCAGTACGTC. The chain couples TRBV28 to TRBJ2-5; 10 positions agree with TRBD2. Losses at the gene ends were 1 base for V and 4 bases for J; bases not matched to a gene: 12. Germline lookup yields CDR1 MDHEN and CDR2 SYDVKM. This CDR3 comprises 18 residues.

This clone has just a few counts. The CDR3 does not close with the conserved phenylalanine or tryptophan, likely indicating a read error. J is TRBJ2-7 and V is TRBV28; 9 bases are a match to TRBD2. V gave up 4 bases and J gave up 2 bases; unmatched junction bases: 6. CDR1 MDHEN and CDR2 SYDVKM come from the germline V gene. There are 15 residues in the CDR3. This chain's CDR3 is CASSSPSGATYEQYS. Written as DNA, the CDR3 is TGTGCCAGCAGTTCCCCTAGCGGGGCTACCTACGAGCAGTACTCC.

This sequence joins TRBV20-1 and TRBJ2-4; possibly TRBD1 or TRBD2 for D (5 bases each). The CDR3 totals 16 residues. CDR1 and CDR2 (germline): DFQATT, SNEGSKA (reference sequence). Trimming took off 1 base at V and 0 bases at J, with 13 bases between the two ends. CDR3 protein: CSARGGMTLAKNIQYF. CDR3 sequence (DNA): TGCAGTGCTAGAGGGGGGATGACCCTAGCCAAAAACATTCAGTACTTC.

The DNA for the CDR3 is TGTGCCCACGGAATTACTAGCGGGGCGCAGTATTTT. Translation: CAHGITSGAQYF. This chain links TRBV6-2 or TRBV6-3 with TRBJ2-3, with 10 bases lining up with TRBD2. The CDR3 is 12 residues long. The ends lost 11 bases at V and 10 bases at J; junction bases unmatched: 9. Germline CDR1 reads MNHEY; CDR2 reads SVGEGT.

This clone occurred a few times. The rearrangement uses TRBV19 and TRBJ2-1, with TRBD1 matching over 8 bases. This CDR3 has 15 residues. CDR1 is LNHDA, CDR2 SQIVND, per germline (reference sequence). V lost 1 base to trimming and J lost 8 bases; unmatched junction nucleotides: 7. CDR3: CASSIAQGAGHEQFF. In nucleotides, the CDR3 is TGTGCCAGTAGTATAGCCCAGGGGGCCGGGCATGAGCAGTTCTTC.

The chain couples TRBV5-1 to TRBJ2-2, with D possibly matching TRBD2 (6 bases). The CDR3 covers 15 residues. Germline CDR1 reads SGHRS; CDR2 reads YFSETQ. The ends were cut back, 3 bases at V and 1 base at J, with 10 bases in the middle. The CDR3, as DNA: TGCGCCAGCAGCTCGGGACTTTTGAACACCGGGGAGCTGTTTTTT. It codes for CASSSGLLNTGELFF.

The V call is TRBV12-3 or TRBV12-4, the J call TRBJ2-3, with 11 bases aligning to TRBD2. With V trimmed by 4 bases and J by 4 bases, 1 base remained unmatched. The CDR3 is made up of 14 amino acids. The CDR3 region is CASSYSGGADTQYF. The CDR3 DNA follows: TGTGCCAGCAGTTATAGCGGGGGGGCAGATACGCAGTATTTT.

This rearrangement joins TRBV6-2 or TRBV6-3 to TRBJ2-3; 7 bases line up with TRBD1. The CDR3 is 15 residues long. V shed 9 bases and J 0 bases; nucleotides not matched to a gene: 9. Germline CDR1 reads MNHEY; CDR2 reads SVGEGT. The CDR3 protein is CASGDRVESTDTQYF. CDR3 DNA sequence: TGTGCCAGTGGAGACAGGGTCGAAAGCACAGATACGCAGTATTTT.

CDR3 amino acids: CASSQVGADTQYF. The DNA of the CDR3 is TGCGCCAGCAGCCAAGTGGGGGCAGATACGCAGTATTTT. The chain joins TRBV4-1 to TRBJ2-3, with D perhaps given as TRBD1 or TRBD2 (5 bases each). Trimming took 1 base from V and 4 from J, leaving 6 bases between them. Germline CDR1 reads MGHRA; CDR2 reads YSYEKL. The CDR3 contains 13 residues.

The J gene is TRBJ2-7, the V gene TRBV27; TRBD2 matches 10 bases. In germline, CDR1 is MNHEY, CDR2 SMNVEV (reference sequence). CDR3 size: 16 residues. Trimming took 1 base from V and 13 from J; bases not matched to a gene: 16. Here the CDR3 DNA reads TGTGCCAGCAGTTTATTTGGGACTAGCGAGGTGGCCACCCCTTACTTC. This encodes CASSLFGTSEVATPYF.

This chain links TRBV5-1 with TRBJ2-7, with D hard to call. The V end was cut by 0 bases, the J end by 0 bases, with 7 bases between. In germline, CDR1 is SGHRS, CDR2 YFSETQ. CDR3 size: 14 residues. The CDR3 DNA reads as TGCGCCAGCAGCTTGGTTGCTTCCTCCTACGAGCAGTACTTC. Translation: CASSLVASSYEQYF.

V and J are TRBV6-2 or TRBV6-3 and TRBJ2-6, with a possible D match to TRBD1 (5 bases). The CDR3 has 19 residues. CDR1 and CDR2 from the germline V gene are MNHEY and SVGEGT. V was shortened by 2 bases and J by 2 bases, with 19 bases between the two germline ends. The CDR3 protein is CASSYGRRDVWPGANVLTF. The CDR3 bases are TGTGCCAGCAGTTACGGCCGCAGGGATGTTTGGCCTGGGGCCAACGTCCTGACTTTC.